This T cell receptor (beta chain) was identified during a study of response to subunit inactivated influenza vaccine. General observations from the study: The authors offered the suggestion that each seasonal influenza vaccination recruits few new T cells.

For this clonotype: Antigen specificity is unknown.

TCRdb reprocessed the RT-PCR reads via MiXCR and lists one record per CDR3 protein. Seen here are about 190,000 distinct CDR3 sequences, about an eighth observed once, and the top ten hold about 26%. The V end was cut by 4 bases, the J end by 0 bases, with 14 bases between. In germline, CDR1 is SGDLS, CDR2 YYNGEE. The CDR3 runs 17 residues. The starting material was CD8+ T cells sorted from PBMCs, obtained 4 to 6 days after vaccination. The TCR comes from a man aged 50-60 years who received an inactivated influenza vaccine. This rearrangement joins TRBV9 to TRBJ2-6; the D call may be TRBD1 or TRBD2 (5 bases each). The CDR3 nucleotides read TGTGCCAGCAGCTTAGGGACGGAGAGCTCTGGGGCCAACGTCCTGACTTTC. Encoded protein: CASSLGTESSGANVLTF.